These T cell receptor beta chains were read from a single sample in a study of T cells in Graves' hyperthyroidism and ophthalmopathy. TCRdb reprocessed the multiplex PCR reads with MiXCR, giving one entry per CDR3 protein. In the table there are about 520,000 distinct CDR3 sequences, approximately 25% of which are singletons. The material sequenced was blood. Receptors originate from a woman in her twenties or thirties with Graves' ophthalmopathy. Each CDR3 is given with its conserved first and last residue. The order of the fields is J gene, clone size, V gene, D gene, CDR3 protein, CDR3 DNA. A D gene is named only where the DNA matches it firmly. The size field is filled for only some rows; it gives once, few, many or a size class.

TRBJ2-7 many TRBV7-2 TRBD1 CASSTATGGGYEQYF TGTGCCAGCAGCACCGCGACAGGGGGCGGCTACGAGCAGTACTTC
TRBJ2-7 NA TRBV20-1 TRBD1 CSARTGVSIEQYF TGCAGTGCTAGGACAGGGGTCAGTATCGAGCAGTACTTC
TRBJ1-1 NA TRBV28 TRBD1 CASSSGDRNTEAFF TGTGCCAGCAGTTCAGGGGACAGAAACACTGAAGCTTTCTTT
TRBJ1-3 many TRBV6-5 NA CASSYSRDSSSGNTIYF TGTGCCAGCAGTTACTCGCGGGACTCAAGCTCTGGAAACACCATATATTTT
TRBJ1-1 many TRBV6-1 NA CASSEGGRVNTEAFF TGTGCCAGCAGTGAAGGGGGACGGGTGAACACTGAAGCTTTCTTT
TRBJ1-5 many TRBV6-1 NA CASSEAGTLRQPQHF TGTGCCAGCAGTGAAGCCGGGACACTTAGGCAGCCCCAGCATTTT
TRBJ1-1 few TRBV12-3/TRBV12-4 NA CASSLVSGANTEAFF TGTGCCAGCAGTTTAGTGTCAGGGGCGAACACTGAAGCTTTCTTT
TRBJ1-1 few TRBV12-3/TRBV12-4 NA CASTLTGTEAFF TGTGCCAGCACTCTGACGGGGACTGAAGCTTTCTTT
TRBJ1-2 many TRBV12-3/TRBV12-4 TRBD1 CASSSGTAGYTF TGTGCCAGCAGCTCCGGGACAGCAGGCTACACCTTC
TRBJ1-1 few TRBV4-3 TRBD1 CASSRDRAGGTEAFF TGCGCCAGCAGCCGAGACAGGGCGGGTGGCACTGAAGCTTTCTTT
TRBJ2-7 NA TRBV12-3/TRBV12-4 TRBD1 CASSFKGQGTYEQYF TGTGCCAGCAGTTTTAAGGGACAGGGGACCTACGAGCAGTACTTC
TRBJ2-2 NA TRBV9 TRBD2 CASSVGGWASGTGELFF TGTGCCAGCAGCGTAGGTGGGTGGGCTAGCGGCACCGGGGAGCTGTTTTTT
TRBJ2-7 many TRBV5-1 NA CASSLGNGAEQYF TGCGCCAGCAGCTTGGGAAACGGGGCCGAGCAGTACTTC
TRBJ1-1 many TRBV28 NA CASGEPAVNTEAFF TGTGCCAGCGGAGAACCGGCGGTGAACACTGAAGCTTTCTTT
TRBJ1-1 many TRBV20-1 NA CSARDRGGMNTEAFF TGCAGTGCTAGAGACCGGGGGGGCATGAACACTGAAGCTTTCTTT
TRBJ2-5 few TRBV12-3/TRBV12-4 TRBD2 CASWTSGFQETQYF TGTGCCAGCTGGACTAGCGGCTTCCAAGAGACCCAGTACTTC
TRBJ1-2 NA TRBV7-2 NA CASSQGETAGYTF TGTGCCAGCAGCCAAGGGGAGACGGCTGGCTACACCTTC
TRBJ2-7 many TRBV5-1 TRBD1 CASSEDREAYEQYF TGCGCCAGCAGCGAGGACAGGGAAGCCTACGAGCAGTACTTC
TRBJ1-3 many TRBV20-1 NA CSAHQVRSGNTIYF TGCAGTGCTCACCAGGTTCGCTCTGGAAACACCATATATTTT
TRBJ1-2 many TRBV12-3/TRBV12-4 NA CASSSDGPYGYTF TGTGCCAGCAGTTCCGACGGCCCCTATGGCTACACCTTC
TRBJ2-6 many TRBV12-3/TRBV12-4 NA CASSRSLNSGANVLTF TGTGCCAGCAGTAGGAGCCTGAACTCTGGGGCCAACGTCCTGACTTTC
TRBJ1-2 many TRBV30 NA CAWSVVDTGPTTF TGTGCCTGGAGTGTAGTGGACACAGGCCCTACCACCTTC
TRBJ1-5 many TRBV13 NA CASSAKGEGNQPQHF TGTGCCAGCAGCGCAAAGGGGGAGGGAAATCAGCCCCAGCATTTT
TRBJ1-2 few TRBV28 NA CASRPPWTANYGYTF TGTGCCAGCAGGCCTCCTTGGACAGCTAACTATGGCTACACCTTC
TRBJ2-7 NA TRBV20-1 TRBD1 CSAKGQGRYEQYF TGCAGTGCTAAGGGACAGGGGCGGTACGAGCAGTACTTC
TRBJ2-7 many TRBV12-3/TRBV12-4 TRBD1 CASSLQGAYEQYF TGTGCCAGCAGTTTACAGGGGGCGTACGAGCAGTACTTC
TRBJ1-1 many TRBV6-1 NA CASSPDRAEAFF TGTGCCAGCAGCCCCGACCGGGCTGAAGCTTTCTTT
TRBJ1-5 NA TRBV12-3/TRBV12-4 NA CASSSTSGKNQPQHF TGTGCCAGCAGTTCCACCTCCGGGAAAAATCAGCCCCAGCATTTT
TRBJ2-7 many TRBV12-3/TRBV12-4 TRBD1 CASSPHLGTGIYEQYF TGTGCCAGCAGTCCTCACCTGGGGACAGGGATCTACGAGCAGTACTTC
TRBJ2-7 many TRBV12-3/TRBV12-4 TRBD2 CASSEGGRSSYEQYF TGTGCCAGCAGTGAAGGCGGGAGGAGCTCCTACGAGCAGTACTTC
TRBJ2-7 many TRBV27 TRBD2 CASSSRLAGVYEQYF TGTGCCAGCAGTTCCCGACTAGCGGGGGTATACGAGCAGTACTTC
TRBJ2-7 many TRBV6-1 NA CASGTPVEQYF TGTGCCAGCGGGACACCCGTCGAGCAGTACTTC
TRBJ1-2 few TRBV12-3/TRBV12-4 NA CASSLAVSLYTF TGTGCCAGCAGTTTAGCGGTCAGCCTCTACACCTTC
TRBJ2-7 NA TRBV6-1 NA CASGQERYYEQYF TGTGCCTCTGGGCAGGAACGTTACTACGAGCAGTACTTC
TRBJ2-7 NA TRBV11-2 TRBD2 CASSKTSGGDRSSYEQYF TGTGCCAGCAGCAAGACTAGCGGGGGGGATCGGAGCTCCTACGAGCAGTACTTC
TRBJ1-5 many TRBV18 TRBD1 CASSLDRESQHF TGTGCCAGCTCACTGGACAGGGAAAGTCAGCATTTT
TRBJ1-1 many TRBV15 NA CATRYDADEAFF TGTGCCACCAGATACGATGCCGATGAAGCTTTCTTT
TRBJ2-7 NA TRBV7-1 TRBD2 CASSSLALLAGAISYEQYF TGTGCCAGCAGCTCATTGGCGCTCTTAGCGGGGGCCATCTCCTACGAGCAGTACTTC
TRBJ2-7 NA TRBV20-1 TRBD2 CSAPTSGIRGKGEQYF TGCAGTGCTCCGACTAGCGGGATTCGGGGAAAGGGGGAGCAGTACTTC
TRBJ2-7 NA TRBV12-3/TRBV12-4 NA CASGNRHFYEQYF TGTGCCAGCGGAAACCGACATTTCTACGAGCAGTACTTC
TRBJ1-2 once TRBV11-2 NA CASSLPRMPNYGYTF TGTGCCAGCAGCCTACCCAGAATGCCTAACTATGGCTACACCTTC
TRBJ2-5 NA TRBV18 TRBD2 CASSPPGLVMETQYF TGTGCCAGCTCACCACCGGGACTAGTAATGGAGACCCAGTACTTC
TRBJ1-2 NA TRBV14 TRBD1 CASSQDTQGLLGGYTF TGTGCCAGCAGCCAAGACACACAGGGGCTACTAGGTGGCTACACCTTC
TRBJ2-5 NA TRBV11-3 NA CASSREGFGETQYF TGTGCCAGCAGCCGAGAGGGGTTCGGAGAGACCCAGTACTTC
TRBJ1-1 NA TRBV12-3/TRBV12-4 NA CASSGQSYTEAFF TGTGCCAGCAGCGGACAGAGCTACACTGAAGCTTTCTTT
TRBJ1-2 many TRBV13 NA CASRPTGGANYGYTF TGTGCCAGCAGGCCGACAGGTGGAGCTAACTATGGCTACACCTTC
TRBJ2-5 many TRBV12-3/TRBV12-4 NA CASSFAGQLQETQYF TGTGCCAGCAGCTTCGCCGGACAGCTCCAAGAGACCCAGTACTTC
TRBJ1-5 NA TRBV4-1 NA CASSQDATGIRSNQPQHF TGCGCCAGCAGCCAAGACGCCACAGGGATACGGAGCAATCAGCCCCAGCATTTT
TRBJ1-1 many TRBV29-1 TRBD1 CSVEGQGGGTEAFF TGCAGCGTTGAAGGACAGGGGGGGGGCACTGAAGCTTTCTTT
TRBJ2-5 NA TRBV18 NA CASSPSAAGVYQETQYF TGTGCCAGCTCACCATCAGCAGCGGGTGTGTACCAAGAGACCCAGTACTTC
TRBJ2-2 NA TRBV12-3/TRBV12-4 TRBD1 CASRLTGGYTGELFF TGTGCCAGCAGGCTAACAGGGGGCTACACCGGGGAGCTGTTTTTT